The present entry profiles one T cell receptor (beta chain) with its context. The antigen remains unidentified. This may arise from a read error, as a much more abundant clone is one base away. These data come from a study of metastatic and nonmetastatic thyroid tumors. The wider study: Samples came from malignant and benign thyroid patients, and repertoires were compared across blood and tumor or nodule tissue. General study points: Relative to benign nodules, malignant thyroid tumors were reportedly characterized by significantly elevated TCR beta diversity in blood and tumor.

Thyroid surgery was preceded by no treatment in any patient. The V gene lost 0 bases and the J gene lost 10 bases, with 14 bases spanning the gap. The CDR3 totals 14 residues. Germline CDR1 SGHKS, CDR2 YYEKEE (reference sequence). In the authors' methods: CDR3 was compared across clinicopathological groups, and the resulting differences were used to build a distant-metastasis classifier for papillary thyroid cancer. TCRdb redid the clone calls on the PCR reads using MiXCR. TCRdb's processing, not the study's, gives the V and J calls here. The sample holds about 92,000 clones, more than 12% seen once. V gene TRBV5-5 combines with J gene TRBJ1-5; tentative D call: TRBD1 (5 bases). The sequencing input was blood. The TCR originated in a female donor with papillary thyroid cancer or a benign thyroid nodule (not recorded which). Some clones in this sample may be carry-over from other donors' samples. Written as DNA, the CDR3 is TGTGCCAGCAGCTTGGGGGAGGGGAGTCATCCCCAGCATTTT. Translation: CASSLGEGSHPQHF.